This T cell receptor beta chain was identified in a study of OX40 agonist ivuxolimab in advanced cancers. Turning to the overall study: The costimulatory receptor OX40 (CD134) was targeted by ivuxolimab, a fully human IgG2 agonistic monoclonal antibody. Prior anti-PD-1, anti-PD-L1 or anti-CTLA-4 therapy was permitted, and checkpoint inhibitors had been received by around 39% of dose-escalation patients. A male proportion of 75% to 85% and a mean age of around 60 years, ranging from 23 to 79, were recorded for the dose-escalation cohort. Three dose-escalation patients achieved partial responses, one with hepatocellular carcinoma and two with cutaneous melanoma. Peripheral TCRbeta sequencing was intended to test whether TCR sequence diversity was altered and clonal T-cell expansion was caused by ivuxolimab. Of the approximately 50 dose-escalation patients, hepatocellular carcinoma was present in around 19, melanoma in approximately 15, renal cell carcinoma in 9 and head and neck cancer in 9. The paper reports the monotherapy dose-escalation portion (N ≈ 50 patients) of the phase I ivuxolimab trial. Intravenous ivuxolimab was administered to patients every 2 weeks at six dose levels: 0.01, 0.1, 0.3, 1.5, 3 and 10 mg/kg. General findings and caveats noted by the study authors: Partial responders in the 0.1-3.0 mg/kg groups had among the lowest normalized peripheral clonal expansion, especially among CD8+ T cells. On average, CD8+ T cells showed more expanded clones than CD4+ T cells after ivuxolimab. The antigen specificity of the clonally expanded peripheral T cells was not determined. At doses from 0.1 to 3.0 mg/kg, clonal expansion was seen in both CD4+ and CD8+ blood T cells between baseline and week 6. Low levels of normalized T-cell clonal expansion were also seen in some patients who did not respond.

To sequence the TCRbeta CDR3 region, genomic DNA was isolated from the sorted cells. The immunoSEQ Assay was used to sequence the TCRbeta CDR3 regions. The table comes from immuneACCESS by way of TCRdb, which keeps in-frame sequences with V and J called. Part of the clones is missing from these tables; in studies checked, under half for an unresolved V gene and the rest for unknown reasons. The sample contains approximately 52,000 clones, 82% of them found a single time. The ten largest clones take up 3% to 4.5% of the sample. CDR1 is given as SGHTA and CDR2 as FQGTGA, both from the germline V gene. V is trimmed back by 5 bases and J by 4 bases, and the junction contains 6 bases that no gene match accounts for. The CDR3 runs 15 residues from the cysteine to the phenylalanine. Of all the DNA, just the CDR3 is kept, 45 bases in frame from base 1. Notes on this clone: The specificity of this receptor is unknown. No qualities accompany the bases; no much larger clone lies one base away.

Patients with a history of autoimmune disease or receiving systemic immunosuppression were excluded from the trial. In every dose cohort, peripheral blood was drawn for TCR sequencing at baseline, cycle 4 day 1, and cycle 7 day 1. The samples were taken from a phase I, first-in-human, multicenter, open-label dose-escalation trial of ivuxolimab. Adults with locally advanced or metastatic head and neck squamous cell, hepatocellular, melanoma or renal cell carcinoma were enrolled in the trial. Before TCR sequencing, CD4+ and CD8+ T cells were separately sorted from peripheral blood. This receptor was obtained from an adult with an advanced solid tumor such as melanoma, head and neck, liver or kidney cancer. Sequencing used CD4+ or CD8+ T cells sorted from blood, obtained in a trial of the OX40 agonist ivuxolimab. The V and J genes are TRBV7-3 and TRBJ2-1, with 9 bases matching TRBD1. The CDR3 is CASSQRGTGYNEQFF. The nucleotide sequence is given as TGTGCCAGCAGCCAACGGGGGACAGGGTACAATGAGCAGTTCTTC.